Described below is a single T cell receptor beta chain sequence and its context. The data were produced by immunoSEQ multiplex PCR, yet TCRdb's version contains in-frame clones alone and is incomplete. The table has about 340,000 clones, about 89% seen once. This CDR3 comprises 11 residues. V lost 3 bases and J 8 bases, leaving 7 bases between the germline ends. The data are from a study of blood T cell repertoires in COVID-19. This TCR came from a woman between 45 and 65 years old with COVID-19, enrolled during active disease. The chain couples TRBV12-3 or TRBV12-4 to TRBJ1-2; D remains unclear. The sample comprised peripheral blood. This chain's CDR3 is CASSFREGYTF. CDR3 bases: TGTGCCAGCAGTTTTCGGGAGGGCTACACCTTC.